This T cell receptor beta chain was profiled in a study of blood T cells in healthy people across ages. This clonotype has more than one count but fewer than ten. CDR1 is SQVTM, CDR2 ANQGSEA, per germline. The length of the CDR3 is 14 residues. With 3 bases removed from V and 6 bases from J, the gap between germline ends came to 18 bases. With a J-beta primer mix and a sample-barcoded 5' primer, a second PCR ran about 6 to 11 cycles. TCRdb analysed the 5' RACE reads with MiXCR anew, one entry per CDR3 protein. Here the sample spans 1.5 million to 2 million distinct CDR3 sequences, around 40% being singletons.

Sequenced sample: blood. The receptor was derived from a human donor in good health. The chain recombines TRBV29-1 with TRBJ2-7; a weak D match, TRBD1 (5 bases). The chain's CDR3 is CSVESSGATREQYF. For the CDR3, the DNA is TGCAGCGTTGAGAGTTCTGGGGCGACCCGCGAGCAGTACTTC.